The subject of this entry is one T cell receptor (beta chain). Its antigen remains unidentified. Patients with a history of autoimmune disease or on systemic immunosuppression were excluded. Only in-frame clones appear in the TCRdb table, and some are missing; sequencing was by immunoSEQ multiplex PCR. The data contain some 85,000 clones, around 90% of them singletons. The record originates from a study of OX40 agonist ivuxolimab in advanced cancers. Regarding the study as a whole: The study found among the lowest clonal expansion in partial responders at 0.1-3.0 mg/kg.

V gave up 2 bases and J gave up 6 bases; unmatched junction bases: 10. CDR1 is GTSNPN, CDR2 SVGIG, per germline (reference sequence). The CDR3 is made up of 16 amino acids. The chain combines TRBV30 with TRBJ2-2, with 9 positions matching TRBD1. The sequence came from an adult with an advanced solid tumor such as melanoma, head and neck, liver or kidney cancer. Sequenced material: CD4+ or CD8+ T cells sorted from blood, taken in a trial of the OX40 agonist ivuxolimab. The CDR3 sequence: CAWSRKGQGTSGELFF. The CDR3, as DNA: TGTGCCTGGAGTCGGAAGGGACAGGGTACCTCCGGGGAGCTGTTTTTT.